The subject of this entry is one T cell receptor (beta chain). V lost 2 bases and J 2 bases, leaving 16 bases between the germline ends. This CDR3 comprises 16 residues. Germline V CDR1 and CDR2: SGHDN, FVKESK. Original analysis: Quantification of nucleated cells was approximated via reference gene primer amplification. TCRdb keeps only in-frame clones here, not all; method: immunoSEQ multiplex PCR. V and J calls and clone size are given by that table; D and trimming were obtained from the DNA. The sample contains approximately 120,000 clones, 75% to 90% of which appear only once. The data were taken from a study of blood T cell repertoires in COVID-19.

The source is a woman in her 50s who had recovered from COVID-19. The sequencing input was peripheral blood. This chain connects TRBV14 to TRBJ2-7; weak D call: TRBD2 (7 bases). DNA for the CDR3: TGTGCCAGCAGCCAATGGGAGGGGGTTTCCCCCTACGAGCAGTACTTC. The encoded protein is CASSQWEGVSPYEQYF.